What follows are 19 T cell receptor beta chains derived from one specimen sequenced in a study of spatial heterogeneity in lung cancer. Regarding time point: sample taken at primary tumor resection. MiXCR, run by TCRdb on the 5' RACE reads, gives a single entry per CDR3 protein. The sample has approximately 1,300 distinct CDR3 sequences; roughly 6.8% are singletons. Here the sequenced sample was normal lung tissue next to the tumor, taken at surgery. These receptors came from a male donor with early-stage non-small cell lung cancer.

This clonotype is medium-sized. The gene calls are TRBV20-1 and TRBJ2-7; 13 bases match TRBD2. CDR1 DFQATT and CDR2 SNEGSKA come from the germline V gene (reference sequence). This CDR3 comprises 16 residues. The J segment lost 4 bases and the V segment lost 6 bases, leaving 12 bases of the junction unmatched. The CDR3 coding sequence is TGCAGTGCCTCCATAGGGACTAGCGGGATAGGTTACGAGCAGTACTTC. It yields the protein CSASIGTSGIGYEQYF.

This clonotype was seen repeatedly, ten times or more. The rearrangement uses TRBV18 and TRBJ2-1; 11 bases are a match to TRBD1. Germline trimming cut 6 bases from V and 5 bases from J; bases unmatched to any gene: 9. CDR3 length: 16 residues. Germline values: CDR1 KGHSH, CDR2 LQKENI. CDR3 nucleotide sequence: TGTGCCAGCTCTCGGGACAGGGGGAGGCAGGACAATGAGCAGTTCTTC. Amino acid sequence: CASSRDRGRQDNEQFF.

This clonotype came up many times. Germline and junction disagree at one end, which may indicate a read error. In DNA form, the CDR3 reads TGTGCCAGCAGCTTATCCGGGACAGGGCCCGGGTTGTCGGTCTTC. As protein: CASSLSGTGPGLSVF. This rearrangement joins TRBV7-9 to TRBJ2-1, with 9 positions matching TRBD1. The CDR3 is 15 residues long. Looked up from germline, CDR1 is SEHNR and CDR2 is FQNEAQ (reference sequence).

This clonotype is large (0.1 to 1%) by share. CDR3 in amino acids: CASSPGTGYGYTF. CDR3 coding DNA: TGTGCCAGCAGTCCCGGGACAGGCTATGGCTACACCTTC. J is TRBJ1-2 and V is TRBV6-5, with TRBD1 matching 8 bases. The CDR3 has 13 residues. V shed 5 bases and J 4 bases; nucleotides not matched to a gene: 3. Germline V gene sequence: CDR1 MNHEY, CDR2 SVGAGI.

By its share, this clonotype is medium-sized (0.01 to 0.1%). The V gene is TRBV7-2, the J gene TRBJ2-2; 8 bases agree with TRBD2. V gave up 5 bases and J gave up 6 bases; unmatched junction bases: 5. CDR3 length: 14 amino acids. Germline CDR1 reads SGHTA; CDR2 reads FQGNSA. The CDR3, as DNA: TGTGCCAGCAGCCAGGGACTAGGTGCCGGGGAGCTGTTTTTT. This encodes CASSQGLGAGELFF.

This clonotype is categorized as large. Relative to the germline gene, one junction end is altered; a read error may explain this. This chain links TRBV20-1 with TRBJ1-4; D perhaps matches TRBD1 (6 bases). The germline V gene encodes CDR1 DFQATT and CDR2 SNEGSKA (reference sequence). The length of the CDR3 is 14 residues. The CDR3 region is CSANTGDTSEKLFF. CDR3 coding DNA: TGCAGTGCTAATACCGGGGACACTAGTGAAAAACTGTTTTTT.

In its sample, this clonotype ranks as medium-sized. The chain carries TRBV20-1 and TRBJ1-4, with D possibly matching TRBD1 (5 bases). The CDR3 has 14 residues. V gave up 5 bases and J gave up 8 bases, with 18 bases separating them. Germline CDR1 reads DFQATT; CDR2 reads SNEGSKA (reference sequence). The CDR3 DNA reads TGCAGTGCTCCCAAGGAGGGGAGAATGGAAAAACTGTTTTTT. Translating it yields CSAPKEGRMEKLFF.

By sample fraction, this clonotype is medium-sized. The chain's CDR3 is CASSAGTGEETQYF. CDR3 coding DNA: TGTGCCAGCAGTGCGGGGACAGGGGAAGAGACCCAGTACTTC. The V call is TRBV28, the J call TRBJ2-5, with 10 nucleotides matching TRBD1. The CDR3 is 14 amino acids. V shed 5 bases, J shed 3 bases, and the junction held 3 bases outside the gene matches. Germline V lookup: CDR1 MDHEN, CDR2 SYDVKM.

By frequency in the sample, this clonotype is medium-sized (0.01 to 0.1%). The chain has TRBV29-1 and TRBJ2-7; TRBD2 aligns across 7 bases. The CDR3 is 13 residues long. The J segment lost 3 bases and the V segment lost 7 bases, leaving 9 bases of the junction unmatched. Germline V lookup: CDR1 SQVTM, CDR2 ANQGSEA. The CDR3 region is CSARPGGNYEQYF. The CDR3 DNA sequence: TGCAGCGCTCGGCCCGGGGGGAACTACGAGCAGTACTTC.

By proportion, this clonotype is medium-sized. This chain uses TRBV29-1 with TRBJ2-5; 8 nucleotides align to TRBD2. The CDR3 covers 13 residues. From germline, CDR1 is SQVTM and CDR2 ANQGSEA. The ends lost 3 bases at V and 4 bases at J; junction bases unmatched: 4. DNA of the CDR3: TGCAGCGTTGAGATACGGGAGGGAGAGACCCAGTACTTC. Encoded protein: CSVEIREGETQYF.

By frequency in the sample, this clonotype is medium-sized. This chain joins TRBV27 and TRBJ2-1; TRBD2 agrees at 12 bases. Germline loops: CDR1 MNHEY, CDR2 SMNVEV (reference sequence). The CDR3 contains 18 residues. V was pared by 4 bases and J by 8 bases, with 15 bases of the junction left unmatched. CDR3 region: CASSSPGLAGPKGDEQFF. The CDR3 nucleotides are TGTGCCAGCAGTTCACCCGGACTAGCGGGGCCAAAAGGGGATGAGCAGTTCTTC.

In its sample, this clonotype is medium-sized. The V gene is TRBV19, the J gene TRBJ2-4; TRBD1 might be the D (6 bases). The CDR3 is 14 residues long. Trimming cost V 5 bases and J 7 bases, with 15 bases left between them. The germline CDR1 and CDR2 sequences are LNHDA and SQIVND (reference sequence). CDR3 region: CASSVQGIGNIQYF. The CDR3 DNA follows: TGTGCCAGTAGTGTACAGGGAATTGGGAACATTCAGTACTTC.

By share, this clonotype ranks as medium-sized. The V call is TRBV5-1, the J call TRBJ2-7; D remains unclear. The CDR3 totals 13 residues. CDR1 is SGHRS, CDR2 YFSETQ, per germline. The V gene lost 3 bases and the J gene lost 0 bases, with 7 bases spanning the gap. The CDR3 region has the DNA TGCGCCAGCAGCTCAGACAACTCCTACGAGCAGTACTTC. Translated: CASSSDNSYEQYF.

Relative to its sample, this clonotype is medium-sized. The chain is built from TRBV10-3 and TRBJ2-6, with TRBD1 as a possible D gene (5 bases). Between the trimmed V and J ends, which lost 3 bases and 7 bases, there was a span of 10 bases. CDR3 length: 14 amino acids. Germline lookup yields CDR1 ENHRY and CDR2 SYGVKD. CDR3 in DNA: TGTGCCATCAGTGAACAGGTGGGAGCCAACGTCCTGACTTTC. Translating gives CAISEQVGANVLTF.

This clonotype occurred many times. The V gene is TRBV2, the J gene TRBJ2-3, with TRBD2 identical over 13 bases. Germline CDR1 reads SNHLY; CDR2 reads FYNNEI. The CDR3 is 15 amino acids. The junction had 0 bases not matched to a gene; V was cut back by 1 base and J by 5 bases. The CDR3 spells CASSEGTSGGDTQYF. As DNA, the CDR3 is TGTGCCAGCAGTGAAGGGACTAGCGGGGGAGATACGCAGTATTTT.

This clonotype is medium-sized (0.01 to 0.1%). The chain employs TRBV5-4 and TRBJ1-5; unclear D gene. Germline-derived CDR1 and CDR2 are SGHNT and YYREEE (reference sequence). The CDR3 totals 13 residues. V was shortened by 0 bases and J by 5 bases, with 6 bases between the two germline ends. The CDR3, as DNA: TGTGCCAGCAGCTTGGGCACAGATCAGCCCCAGCATTTT. Amino acid sequence: CASSLGTDQPQHF.

This clonotype is medium-sized within its sample. The gene calls are TRBV24-1 and TRBJ1-1, with 7 nucleotides matching TRBD1. V shed 12 bases, J shed 1 base, and the junction held 7 bases outside the gene matches. This CDR3 spans 13 amino acids. The germline gives CDR1 KGHDR, CDR2 SFDVKD. CDR3 in DNA: TGTGCCGTCTCAAGGACAGGGAACACTGAAGCTTTCTTT. The encoded protein is CAVSRTGNTEAFF.

J is TRBJ2-2 and V is TRBV27, with TRBD2 matching 8 bases. CDR1 is MNHEY and CDR2 is SMNVEV in the germline V gene (reference sequence). The CDR3 contains 15 residues. The junction had 7 bases not matched to a gene; V was cut back by 4 bases and J by 6 bases. For the CDR3, the DNA is TGTGCCAGCAGTTCTACCGGGACTAGTTCCGGGGAGCTGTTTTTT. Its translation is CASSSTGTSSGELFF.

Within the sample, this clonotype is medium-sized. V and J are TRBV4-2 and TRBJ1-5; D unclear. CDR3 size: 15 residues. Germline-derived CDR1 and CDR2 are LGHNA and YNFKEQ. Between the trimmed V and J ends, which lost 0 bases and 4 bases, there was a span of 10 bases. Here the CDR3 reads CASSQDGRANQPQHF. CDR3 coding DNA: TGTGCCAGCAGCCAAGATGGCCGAGCAAATCAGCCCCAGCATTTT.